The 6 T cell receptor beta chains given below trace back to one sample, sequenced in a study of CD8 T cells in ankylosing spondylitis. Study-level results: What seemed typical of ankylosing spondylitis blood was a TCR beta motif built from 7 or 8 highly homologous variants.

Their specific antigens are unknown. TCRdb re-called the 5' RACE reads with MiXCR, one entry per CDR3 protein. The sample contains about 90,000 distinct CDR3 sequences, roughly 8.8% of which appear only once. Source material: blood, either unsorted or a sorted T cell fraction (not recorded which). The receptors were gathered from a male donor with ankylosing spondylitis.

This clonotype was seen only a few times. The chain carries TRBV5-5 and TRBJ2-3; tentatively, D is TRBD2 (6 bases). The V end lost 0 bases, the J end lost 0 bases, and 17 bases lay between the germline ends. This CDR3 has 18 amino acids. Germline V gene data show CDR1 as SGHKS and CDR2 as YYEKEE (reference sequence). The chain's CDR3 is CASSLEFREAYSTDTQYF. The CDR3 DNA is TGTGCCAGCAGCTTGGAATTTAGGGAGGCCTATAGCACAGATACGCAGTATTTT.

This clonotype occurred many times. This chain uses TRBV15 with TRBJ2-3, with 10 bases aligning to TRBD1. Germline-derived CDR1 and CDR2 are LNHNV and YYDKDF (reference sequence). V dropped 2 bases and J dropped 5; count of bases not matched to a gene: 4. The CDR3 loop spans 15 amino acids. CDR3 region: CATSRRDRGIDTQYF. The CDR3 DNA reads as TGTGCCACCAGCAGACGGGACAGGGGCATAGATACGCAGTATTTT.

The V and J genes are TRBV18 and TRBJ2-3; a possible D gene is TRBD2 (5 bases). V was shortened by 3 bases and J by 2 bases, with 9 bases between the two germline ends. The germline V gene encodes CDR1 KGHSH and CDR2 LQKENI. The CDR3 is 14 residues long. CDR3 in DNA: TGTGCCAGCTCACCGATGGAGGACACAGATACGCAGTATTTT. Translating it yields CASSPMEDTDTQYF.

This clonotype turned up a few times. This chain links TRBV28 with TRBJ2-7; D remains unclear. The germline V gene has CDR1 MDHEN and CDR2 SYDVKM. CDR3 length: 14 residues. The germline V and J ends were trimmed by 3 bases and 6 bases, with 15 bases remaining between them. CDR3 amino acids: CASSFKDLSSEQYV. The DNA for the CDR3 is TGTGCCAGCAGTTTCAAGGACCTGAGCAGCGAGCAGTACGTC.

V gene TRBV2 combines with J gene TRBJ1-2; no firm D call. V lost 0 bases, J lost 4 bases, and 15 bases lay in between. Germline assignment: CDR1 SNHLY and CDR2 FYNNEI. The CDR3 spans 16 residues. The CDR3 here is CASSEAPLAEVYGYTF. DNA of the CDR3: TGTGCCAGCAGTGAAGCCCCCCTTGCGGAGGTCTATGGCTACACCTTC.

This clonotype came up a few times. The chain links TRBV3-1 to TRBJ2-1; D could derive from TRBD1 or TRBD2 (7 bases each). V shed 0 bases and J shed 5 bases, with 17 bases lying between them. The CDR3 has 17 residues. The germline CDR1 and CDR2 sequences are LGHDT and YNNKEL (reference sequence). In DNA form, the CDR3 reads TGTGCCAGCAGCCAAGATTCGAGGAGCGGGACAGACAATGAGCAGTTCTTC. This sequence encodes CASSQDSRSGTDNEQFF.